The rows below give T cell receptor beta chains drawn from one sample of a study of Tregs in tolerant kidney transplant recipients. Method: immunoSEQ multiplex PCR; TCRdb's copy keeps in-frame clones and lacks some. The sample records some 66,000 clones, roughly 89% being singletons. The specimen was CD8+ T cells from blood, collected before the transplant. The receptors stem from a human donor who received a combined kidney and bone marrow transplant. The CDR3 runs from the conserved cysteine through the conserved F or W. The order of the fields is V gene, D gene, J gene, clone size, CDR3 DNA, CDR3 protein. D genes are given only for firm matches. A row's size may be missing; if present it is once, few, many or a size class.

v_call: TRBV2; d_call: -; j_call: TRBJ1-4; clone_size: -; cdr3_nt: TGTGCCAGCAGTGACTTGACAGATTATACAACTAATGAAAAACTGTTTTTT; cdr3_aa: CASSDLTDYTTNEKLFF
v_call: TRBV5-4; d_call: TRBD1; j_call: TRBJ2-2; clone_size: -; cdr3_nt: TGTGCCAGCAGCTTGGGGACAGGGGGCCTCGGGGAGCTGTTTTTT; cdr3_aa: CASSLGTGGLGELFF
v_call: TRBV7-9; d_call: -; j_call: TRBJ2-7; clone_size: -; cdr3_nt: TGTGCCAGCAGCTCCCAACAGGGAGAGAACTCCTACGAGCAGTACTTC; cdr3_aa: CASSSQQGENSYEQYF
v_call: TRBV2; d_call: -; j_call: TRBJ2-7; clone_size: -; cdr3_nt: TGTGCCAGCCGGGCAGGAGGCGACGAGCAGTACTTC; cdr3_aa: CASRAGGDEQYF
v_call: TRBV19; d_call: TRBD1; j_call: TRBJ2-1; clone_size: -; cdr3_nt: TGTGCCAGTAGTTACGGGACAGATAGAAATGAGCAGTTCTTC; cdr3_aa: CASSYGTDRNEQFF
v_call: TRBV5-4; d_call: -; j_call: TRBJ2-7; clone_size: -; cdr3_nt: TGTGCCAGCAGCCTAAGAACTAGTTACGAGCAGTACTTC; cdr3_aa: CASSLRTSYEQYF
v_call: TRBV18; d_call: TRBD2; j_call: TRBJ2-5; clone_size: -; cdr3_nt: TGTGCCAGCTCATCAGGACTAGGAGAGACCCAGTACTTC; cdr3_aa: CASSSGLGETQYF
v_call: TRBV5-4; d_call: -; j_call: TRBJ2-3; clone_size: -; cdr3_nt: TGTGCCAGCAGCTGGGACATCACAGATACGCAGTATTTT; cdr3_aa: CASSWDITDTQYF
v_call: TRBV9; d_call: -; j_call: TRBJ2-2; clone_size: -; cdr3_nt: TGTGCCAGCAGCGACTTGAACACCGGGGAGCTGTTTTTT; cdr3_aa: CASSDLNTGELFF
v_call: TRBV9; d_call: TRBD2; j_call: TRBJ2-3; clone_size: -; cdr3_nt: TGTGCCAGCAGCGTAGCCCCTAGCGGGAGAACAGATACGCAGTATTTT; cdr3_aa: CASSVAPSGRTDTQYF
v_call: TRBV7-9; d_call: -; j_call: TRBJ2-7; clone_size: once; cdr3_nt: TGTGCCAGCAGCCCGGGGTACGAGCAGTACTTC; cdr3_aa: CASSPGYEQYF
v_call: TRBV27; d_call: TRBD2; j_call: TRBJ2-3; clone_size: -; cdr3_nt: TGTGCCAGCACCCAACTAGCGGGAGGCGTAGGAGATACGCAGTATTTT; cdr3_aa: CASTQLAGGVGDTQYF
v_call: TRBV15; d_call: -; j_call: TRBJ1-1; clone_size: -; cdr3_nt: TGTGCCACCAGCAGAGTGCTGACTCAAGCTTTCTTT; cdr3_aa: CATSRVLTQAFF
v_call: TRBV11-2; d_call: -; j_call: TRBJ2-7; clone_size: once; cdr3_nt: TGTGCCAGCAGCTTGCAACAGAACTACGAGCAGTACTTC; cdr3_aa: CASSLQQNYEQYF
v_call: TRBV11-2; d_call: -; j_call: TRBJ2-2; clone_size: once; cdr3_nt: TGTGCCAGCAGCTTACAAGTAGGGGCCGGGGAGCTGTTTTTT; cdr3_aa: CASSLQVGAGELFF
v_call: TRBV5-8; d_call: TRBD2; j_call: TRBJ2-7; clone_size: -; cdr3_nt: TGTGCCGGCAGCTCCACGTCGGGAGGCGAGCAGTACTTC; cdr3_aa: CAGSSTSGGEQYF
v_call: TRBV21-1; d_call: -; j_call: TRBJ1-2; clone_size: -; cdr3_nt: TGTGCCAGCAGCAATTCTGAGGCTCCTGGCTACACCTTC; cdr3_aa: CASSNSEAPGYTF
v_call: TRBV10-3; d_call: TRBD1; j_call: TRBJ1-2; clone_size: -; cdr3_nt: TGTGCCATCAGTGGGGTCTCGGGACAGGGAAGCTATGGCTACACCTTC; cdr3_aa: CAISGVSGQGSYGYTF
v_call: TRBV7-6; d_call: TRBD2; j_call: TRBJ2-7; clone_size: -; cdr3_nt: TGTGCCAGCAGCCCCGGCGGGGGCTCCTACGAGCAGTACTTC; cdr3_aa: CASSPGGGSYEQYF
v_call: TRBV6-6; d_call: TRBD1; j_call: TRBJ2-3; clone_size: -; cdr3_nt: TGTGCCAGCAGTATTAGACAGGGGGCGTTAGATACGCAGTATTTT; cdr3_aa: CASSIRQGALDTQYF
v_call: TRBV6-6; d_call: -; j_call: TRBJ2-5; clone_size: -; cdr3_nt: TGTGCCAGCAGTTCCACGCCACAGGAAACACAAGAGACCCAGTACTTC; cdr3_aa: CASSSTPQETQETQYF
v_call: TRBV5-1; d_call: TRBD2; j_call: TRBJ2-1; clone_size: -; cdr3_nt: TGCGCCAGCAGCTTAGGGCTAGCGGGTGACAATGAGCAGTTCTTC; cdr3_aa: CASSLGLAGDNEQFF
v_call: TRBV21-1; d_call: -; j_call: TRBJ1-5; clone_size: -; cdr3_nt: TGTGCCAGCAGCAAAAATAGGACAGGGAGGAATCAGCCCCAGCATTTT; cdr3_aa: CASSKNRTGRNQPQHF
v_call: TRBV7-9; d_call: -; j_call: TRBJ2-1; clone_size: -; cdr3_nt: TGTGCCAGCAGCTTAGATCGGAATGAGCAGTTCTTC; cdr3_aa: CASSLDRNEQFF
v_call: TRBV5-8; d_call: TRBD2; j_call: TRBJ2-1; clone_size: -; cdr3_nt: TGTGCCAGCAGCCTTCTATGGGGAGGGGTCTACAATGAGCAGTTCTTC; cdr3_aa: CASSLLWGGVYNEQFF
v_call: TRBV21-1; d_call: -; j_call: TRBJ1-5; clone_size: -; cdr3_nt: TGTGCCAGCAGCAAAGCGTGGGGACTAACTAGCAATCAGCCCCAGCATTTT; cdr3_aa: CASSKAWGLTSNQPQHF
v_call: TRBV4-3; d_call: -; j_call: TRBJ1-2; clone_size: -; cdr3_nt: TGCGCCAGCAGCCAAGATCTTGCGGGGCTTAATGGCTACACCTTC; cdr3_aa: CASSQDLAGLNGYTF
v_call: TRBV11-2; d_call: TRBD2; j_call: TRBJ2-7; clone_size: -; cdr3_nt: TGTGCCAGCACCCCTCAACTAGCGGTCCTATCCTACGAGCAGTACTTC; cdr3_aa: CASTPQLAVLSYEQYF
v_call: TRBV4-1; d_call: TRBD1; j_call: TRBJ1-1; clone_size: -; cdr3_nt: TGCGCCAGCAGCCAAGACTTTCAGGGGGCGGGCACTGAAGCTTTCTTT; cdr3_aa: CASSQDFQGAGTEAFF
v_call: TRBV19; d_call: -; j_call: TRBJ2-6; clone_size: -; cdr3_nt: TGTGCCAGTACCTTCTACTCTGGGGCCAACGTCCTGACTTTC; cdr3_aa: CASTFYSGANVLTF
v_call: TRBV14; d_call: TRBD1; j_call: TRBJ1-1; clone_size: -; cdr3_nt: TGTGCCAGCAGCCTCCTTGCAGGGGGGATGCGATTGAACACTGAAGCTTTCTTT; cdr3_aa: CASSLLAGGMRLNTEAFF
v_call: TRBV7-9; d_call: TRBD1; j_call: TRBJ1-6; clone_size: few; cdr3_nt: TGTGCCAGCAGCCCTCTTATGAGGGACAGCCCCTTTAGGCCCCTCCACTTT; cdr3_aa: CASSPLMRDSPFRPLHF
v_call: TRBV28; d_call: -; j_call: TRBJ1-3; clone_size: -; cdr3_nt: TGTGCCACTTCGGGTTTTTCTGGAAACACCATATATTTT; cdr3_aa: CATSGFSGNTIYF
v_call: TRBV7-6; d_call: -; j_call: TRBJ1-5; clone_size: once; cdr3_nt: TGTGCCAGCAGCTTAAACCCGCAGGGTCAGACCAATCAGCCCCAGCATTTT; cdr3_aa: CASSLNPQGQTNQPQHF
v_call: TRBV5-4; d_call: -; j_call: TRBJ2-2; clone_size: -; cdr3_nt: TGTGCCAGCAGCCCTTCAGGCGGGGAGGCCGGGGAGCTGTTTTTT; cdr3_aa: CASSPSGGEAGELFF
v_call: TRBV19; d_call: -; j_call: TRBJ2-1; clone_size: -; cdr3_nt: TGTGCCAATAGCAGGGCTCGAAGCTCCTACAATGAGCAGTTCTTC; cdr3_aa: CANSRARSSYNEQFF
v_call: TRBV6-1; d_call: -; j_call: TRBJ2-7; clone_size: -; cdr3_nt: TGTGCCAGCAGTGACGGGAGGGGGCGAAACTACGAGCAGTACTTC; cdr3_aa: CASSDGRGRNYEQYF
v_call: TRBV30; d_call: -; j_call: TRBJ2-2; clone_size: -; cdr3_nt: TGTGCCTGGAGTCCTTCAGGGCCCGGGGAGCTGTTTTTT; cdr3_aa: CAWSPSGPGELFF
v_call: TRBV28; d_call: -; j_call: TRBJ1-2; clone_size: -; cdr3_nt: TGTGCCAGCATAAGGGGTGTCGCTAACTATGGCTACACCTTC; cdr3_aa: CASIRGVANYGYTF
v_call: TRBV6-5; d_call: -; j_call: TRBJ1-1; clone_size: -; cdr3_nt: TGTGCCAGCACCATATCAGGACAGAACACTGAAGCTTTCTTT; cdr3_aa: CASTISGQNTEAFF
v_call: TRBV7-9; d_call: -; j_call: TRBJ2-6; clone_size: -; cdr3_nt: TGTGCCAGCAGCTTCCCGCCTGGGCAGACCTCTGGGGCCAACGTCCTGACTTTC; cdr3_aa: CASSFPPGQTSGANVLTF
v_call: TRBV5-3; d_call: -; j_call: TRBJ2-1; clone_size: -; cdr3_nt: TGTGCCAGAAGCTTGGTCAGGAACAAGGGGCACAATGAGCAGTTCTTC; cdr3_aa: CARSLVRNKGHNEQFF
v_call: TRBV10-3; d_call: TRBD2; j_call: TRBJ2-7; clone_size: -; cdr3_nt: TGTGCCATCAGTGACACTATTGGGCTAGCGGTCCACGAGCAGTACTTC; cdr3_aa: CAISDTIGLAVHEQYF
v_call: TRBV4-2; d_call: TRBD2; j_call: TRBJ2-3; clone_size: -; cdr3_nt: TGTGCCAGCAGCCTTCGACTAGCGGGGGGGCAAAAAGATACGCAGTATTTT; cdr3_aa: CASSLRLAGGQKDTQYF
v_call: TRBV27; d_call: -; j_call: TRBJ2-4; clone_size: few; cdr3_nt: TGTGCCAGCAGGGGGGCATTAGCCAAAAACATTCAGTACTTC; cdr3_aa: CASRGALAKNIQYF
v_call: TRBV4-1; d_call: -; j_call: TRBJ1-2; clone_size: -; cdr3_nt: TGCGCCAGCAGCCATGGGACGCCAGGGGTCGGCTACACCTTC; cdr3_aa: CASSHGTPGVGYTF
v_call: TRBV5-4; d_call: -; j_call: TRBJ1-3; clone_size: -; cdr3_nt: TGTGCCAGCAGCTTCGGGACAAATCCTGGAAACACCATATATTTT; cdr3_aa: CASSFGTNPGNTIYF
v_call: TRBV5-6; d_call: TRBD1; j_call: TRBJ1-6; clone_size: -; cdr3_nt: TGTGCCAGCAGCGGGGGGACAGGGTCACCCCTCCACTTT; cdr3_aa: CASSGGTGSPLHF